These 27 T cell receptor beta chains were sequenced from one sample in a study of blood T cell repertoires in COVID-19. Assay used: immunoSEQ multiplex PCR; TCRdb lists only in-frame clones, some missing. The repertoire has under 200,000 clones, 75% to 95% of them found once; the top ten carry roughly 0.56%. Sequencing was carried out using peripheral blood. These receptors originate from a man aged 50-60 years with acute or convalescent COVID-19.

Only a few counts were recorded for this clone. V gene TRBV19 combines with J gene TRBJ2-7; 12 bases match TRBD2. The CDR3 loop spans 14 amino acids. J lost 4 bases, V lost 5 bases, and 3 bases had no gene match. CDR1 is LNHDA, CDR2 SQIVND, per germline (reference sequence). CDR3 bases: TGTGCCAGTAGTTCGACTAGCGGGAGATACGAGCAGTACTTC. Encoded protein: CASSSTSGRYEQYF. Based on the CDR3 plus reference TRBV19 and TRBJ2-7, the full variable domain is DGGITQSPKYLFRKEGQNVTLSCEQNLNHDAMYWYRQDPGQGLRLIYYSQIVNDFQKGDIAEGYSVSREKKESFPLTVTSAQKNPTAFYLCASSSTSGRYEQYFGPGTRLTVT.

CDR3 sequence (DNA): TGTGCCAGCAATCCGGTGCTTTCAACTAATGAAAAACTGTTTTTT. This encodes CASNPVLSTNEKLFF. The genes are TRBV2 and TRBJ1-4; D uncertain. V was cut by 7 bases and J by 0 bases, with 12 bases left in between. CDR3 length: 15 amino acids. Germline lookup yields CDR1 SNHLY and CDR2 FYNNEI.

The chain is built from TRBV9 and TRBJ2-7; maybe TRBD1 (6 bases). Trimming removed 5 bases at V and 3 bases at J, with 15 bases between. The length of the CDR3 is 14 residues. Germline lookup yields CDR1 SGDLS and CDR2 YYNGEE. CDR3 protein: CASSIGTPDYEQYF. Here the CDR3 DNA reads TGTGCCAGCAGTATCGGGACACCCGACTACGAGCAGTACTTC.

This chain's CDR3 is CASSPSGTGSSPLHF. CDR3 coding DNA: TGTGCCAGCAGCCCCAGTGGGACAGGGAGTTCACCCCTCCACTTT. V gene TRBV4-2 combines with J gene TRBJ1-6, with 9 bases that match TRBD1. Germline V gene lookup returns CDR1 LGHNA and CDR2 YNFKEQ. V shed 4 bases, J shed 9 bases, and the junction held 7 bases outside the gene matches. The CDR3 extends over 15 amino acids.

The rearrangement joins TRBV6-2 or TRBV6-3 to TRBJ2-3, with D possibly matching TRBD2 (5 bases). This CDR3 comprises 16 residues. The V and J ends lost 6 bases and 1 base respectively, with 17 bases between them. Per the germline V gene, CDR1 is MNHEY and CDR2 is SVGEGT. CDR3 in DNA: TGTGCCAGCAGCCCGAACCTATGGGAGCGCACAGATACGCAGTATTTT. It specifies CASSPNLWERTDTQYF.

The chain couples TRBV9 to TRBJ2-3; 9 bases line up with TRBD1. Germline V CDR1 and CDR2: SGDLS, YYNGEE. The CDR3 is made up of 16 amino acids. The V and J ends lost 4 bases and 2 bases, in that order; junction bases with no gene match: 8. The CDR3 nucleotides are TGTGCCAGCAGCTCTAACTGGGACAGGGTCACAGATACGCAGTATTTT. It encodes CASSSNWDRVTDTQYF.

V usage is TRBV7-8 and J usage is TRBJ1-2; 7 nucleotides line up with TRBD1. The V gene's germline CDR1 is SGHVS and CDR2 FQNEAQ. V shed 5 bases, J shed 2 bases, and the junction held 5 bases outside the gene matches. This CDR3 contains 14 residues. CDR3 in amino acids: CASSRDSGNYGYTF. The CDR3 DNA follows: TGTGCCAGCAGCCGGGACAGTGGAAACTATGGCTACACCTTC.

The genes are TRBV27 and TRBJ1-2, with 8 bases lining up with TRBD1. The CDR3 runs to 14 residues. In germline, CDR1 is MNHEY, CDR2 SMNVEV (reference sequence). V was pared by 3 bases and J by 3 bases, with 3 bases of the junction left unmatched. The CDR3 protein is CASSFRDRHYGYTF. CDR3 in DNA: TGTGCCAGCAGTTTCCGGGACAGGCACTATGGCTACACCTTC.

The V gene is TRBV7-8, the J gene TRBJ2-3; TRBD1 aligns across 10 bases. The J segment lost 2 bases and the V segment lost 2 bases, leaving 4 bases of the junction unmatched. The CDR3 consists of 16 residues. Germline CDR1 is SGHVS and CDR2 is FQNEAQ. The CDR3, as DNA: TGTGCCAGCAGCTTATGGGACAGGGGAAACACAGATACGCAGTATTTT. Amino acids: CASSLWDRGNTDTQYF.

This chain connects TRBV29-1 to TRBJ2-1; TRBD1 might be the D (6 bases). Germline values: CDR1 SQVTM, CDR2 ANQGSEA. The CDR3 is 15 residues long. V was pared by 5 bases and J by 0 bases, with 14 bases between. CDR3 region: CSVTRTDNSYNEQFF. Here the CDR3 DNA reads TGCAGCGTTACCCGGACAGACAACTCCTACAATGAGCAGTTCTTC.

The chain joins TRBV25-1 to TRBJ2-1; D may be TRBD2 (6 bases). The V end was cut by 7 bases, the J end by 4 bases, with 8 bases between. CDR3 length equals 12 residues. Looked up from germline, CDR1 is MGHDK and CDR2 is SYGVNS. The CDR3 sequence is CASTGGYNEQFF. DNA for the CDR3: TGTGCCAGCACTGGAGGGTACAATGAGCAGTTCTTC.

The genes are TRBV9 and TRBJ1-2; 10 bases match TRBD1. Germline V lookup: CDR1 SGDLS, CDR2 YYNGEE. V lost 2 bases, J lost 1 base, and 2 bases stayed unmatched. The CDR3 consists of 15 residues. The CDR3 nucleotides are TGTGCCAGCAGCGTGTGGGACAGGGGTAACTATGGCTACACCTTC. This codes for CASSVWDRGNYGYTF.

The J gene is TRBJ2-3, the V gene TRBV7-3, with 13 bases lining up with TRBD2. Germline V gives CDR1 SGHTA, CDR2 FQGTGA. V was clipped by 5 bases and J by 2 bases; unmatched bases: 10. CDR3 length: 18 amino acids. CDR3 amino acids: CASSLNPGLAGNTDTQYF. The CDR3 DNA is TGTGCCAGCAGCCTAAATCCGGGACTAGCGGGAAACACAGATACGCAGTATTTT. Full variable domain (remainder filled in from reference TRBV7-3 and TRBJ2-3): GAGVSQTPSNKVTEKGKYVELRCDPISGHTALYWYRQSLGQGPEFLIYFQGTGAADDSGLPNDRFFAVRPEGSVSTLKIQRTERGDSAVYLCASSLNPGLAGNTDTQYFGPGTRLTVL.

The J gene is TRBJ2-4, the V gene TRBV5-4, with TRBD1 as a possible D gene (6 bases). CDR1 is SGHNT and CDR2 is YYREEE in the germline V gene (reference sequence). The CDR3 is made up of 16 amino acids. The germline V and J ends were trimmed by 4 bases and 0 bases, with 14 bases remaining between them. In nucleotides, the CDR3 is TGTGCCAGCAGCCCTGGACAGACCCTAGCCAAAAACATTCAGTACTTC. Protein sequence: CASSPGQTLAKNIQYF.

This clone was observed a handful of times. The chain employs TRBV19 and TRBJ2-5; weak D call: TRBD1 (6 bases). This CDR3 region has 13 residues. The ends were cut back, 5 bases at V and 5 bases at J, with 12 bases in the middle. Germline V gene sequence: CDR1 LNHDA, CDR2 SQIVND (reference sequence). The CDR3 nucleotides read TGTGCCAGTAGTGTCACAGGGATGGAGACCCAGTACTTC. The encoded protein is CASSVTGMETQYF.

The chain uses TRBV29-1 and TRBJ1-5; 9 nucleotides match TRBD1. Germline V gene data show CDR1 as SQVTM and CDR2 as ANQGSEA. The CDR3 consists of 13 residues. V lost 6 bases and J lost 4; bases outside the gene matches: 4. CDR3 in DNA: TGCAGCGTGGGCGGACAGGGGAATCAGCCCCAGCATTTT. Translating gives CSVGGQGNQPQHF.

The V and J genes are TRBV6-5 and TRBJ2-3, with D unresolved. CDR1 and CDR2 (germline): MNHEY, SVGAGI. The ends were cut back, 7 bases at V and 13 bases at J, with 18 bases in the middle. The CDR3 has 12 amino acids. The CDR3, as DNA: TGTGCCAGCACCGTAATTGGCGGTCCGGAGTATTTT. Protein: CASTVIGGPEYF.

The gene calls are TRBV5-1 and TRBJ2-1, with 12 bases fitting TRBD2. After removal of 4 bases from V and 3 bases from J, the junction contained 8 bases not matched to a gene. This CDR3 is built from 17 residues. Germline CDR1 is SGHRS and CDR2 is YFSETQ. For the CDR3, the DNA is TGCGCCAGCAGCCTAAGACTAGCGGGAGTGATCTACAATGAGCAGTTCTTC. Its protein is CASSLRLAGVIYNEQFF.

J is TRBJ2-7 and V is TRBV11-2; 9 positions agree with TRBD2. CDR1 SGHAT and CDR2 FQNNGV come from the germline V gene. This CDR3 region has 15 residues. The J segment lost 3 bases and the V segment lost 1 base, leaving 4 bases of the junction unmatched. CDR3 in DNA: TGTGCCAGCAGCTTAGTGACTAGCGGTTACTACGAGCAGTACTTC. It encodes CASSLVTSGYYEQYF.

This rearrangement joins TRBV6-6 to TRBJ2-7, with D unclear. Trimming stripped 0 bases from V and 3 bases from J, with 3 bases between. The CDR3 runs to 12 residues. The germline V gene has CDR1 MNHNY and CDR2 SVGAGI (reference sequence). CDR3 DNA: TGTGCCAGCAGTTACTCTAGCTACGAGCAGTACGTC. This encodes CASSYSSYEQYV.

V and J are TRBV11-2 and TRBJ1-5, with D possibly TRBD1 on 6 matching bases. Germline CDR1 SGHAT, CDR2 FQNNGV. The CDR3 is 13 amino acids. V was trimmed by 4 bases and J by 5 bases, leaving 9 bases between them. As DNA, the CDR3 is TGTGCCAGCAGCTGGACAGAGGATCAGCCCCAGCATTTT. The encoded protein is CASSWTEDQPQHF.

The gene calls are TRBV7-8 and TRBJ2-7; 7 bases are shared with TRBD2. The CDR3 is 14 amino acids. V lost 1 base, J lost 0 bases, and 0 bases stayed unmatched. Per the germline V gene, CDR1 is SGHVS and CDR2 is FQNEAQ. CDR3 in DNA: TGTGCCAGCAGCTTAGGGACTAGCTCCTACGAGCAGTACTTC. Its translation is CASSLGTSSYEQYF.

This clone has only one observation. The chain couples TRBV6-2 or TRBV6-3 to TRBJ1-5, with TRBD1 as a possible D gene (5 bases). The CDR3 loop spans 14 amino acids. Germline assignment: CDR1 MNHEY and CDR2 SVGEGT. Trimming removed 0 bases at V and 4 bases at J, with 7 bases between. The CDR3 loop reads CASSYSAGNQPQHF. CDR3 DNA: TGTGCCAGCAGTTACTCGGCAGGGAATCAGCCCCAGCATTTT.

As DNA, the CDR3 is TGTGCCAGCAGCTTATTTCAGGGGCCGGTGTCCACCGGGGAGCTGTTTTTT. This sequence encodes CASSLFQGPVSTGELFF. The chain carries TRBV5-8 and TRBJ2-2, with D possibly being TRBD1 (6 bases). V dropped 2 bases and J dropped 4 bases, with 18 bases sitting between them. The V gene's germline CDR1 is SGHTS and CDR2 YDEGEE. This CDR3 spans 17 amino acids.

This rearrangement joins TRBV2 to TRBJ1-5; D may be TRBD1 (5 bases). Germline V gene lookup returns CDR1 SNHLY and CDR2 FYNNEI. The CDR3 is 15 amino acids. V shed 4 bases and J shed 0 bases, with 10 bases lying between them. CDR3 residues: CASSGGLHSNQPQHF. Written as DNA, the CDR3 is TGTGCCAGCAGTGGGGGACTCCATAGCAATCAGCCCCAGCATTTT.

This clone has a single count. CDR3 sequence: CASSSASGGRETQYF. The CDR3 region has the DNA TGTGCCAGCAGCTCGGCATCGGGAGGTCGAGAGACCCAGTACTTC. V usage is TRBV11-2 and J usage is TRBJ2-5; 7 bases are a match to TRBD2. This CDR3 has 15 amino acids. Germline CDR1 reads SGHAT; CDR2 reads FQNNGV. The V gene end was trimmed by 4 bases and the J gene end by 4 bases; junction bases not matched to a gene: 9.

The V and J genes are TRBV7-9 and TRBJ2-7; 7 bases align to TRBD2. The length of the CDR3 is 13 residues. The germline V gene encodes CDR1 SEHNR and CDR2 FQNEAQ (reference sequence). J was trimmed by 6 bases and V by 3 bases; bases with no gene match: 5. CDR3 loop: CASSLVLAGEQYV. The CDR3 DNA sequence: TGTGCCAGCAGCTTGGTCTTAGCGGGCGAGCAGTACGTC.